The clone carrying this T cell receptor (beta chain) was recorded once. Participant-reported clinical history was the basis for cohort assignment. Each exposed participant met a COVID-19 case in the 2 weeks preceding study entry. Per the original methods: Estimation of nucleated cell counts was performed using reference gene primer amplification. Repertoires were generated with immunoSEQ multiplex PCR, while TCRdb's copy carries only in-frame clones and drops some. V, J and clone size are taken as reported in that table, and D and trimming were inferred from the DNA itself. The table includes some 290,000 clones, roughly 90% detected once. The V gene's germline CDR1 is SGHRS and CDR2 YFSETQ. Trimming took 5 bases from V and 9 from J; bases not matched to a gene: 10. The CDR3 has 14 residues. These data belong to a study of blood T cell repertoires in COVID-19. About the study: Nucleic acid was either cDNA or gDNA, and it came from T cells, B-cell-depleted T cells, or PBMCs.

Sequences were obtained from PBMCs or T cells enriched from blood (not recorded which). The TCR comes from a woman in her twenties or thirties who had been exposed to COVID-19. The chain is built from TRBV5-1 and TRBJ2-1; 8 nucleotides align to TRBD1. CDR3 protein: CASRGQGYRSEQFF. CDR3 bases: TGCGCCAGCAGAGGACAGGGATACCGTAGTGAGCAGTTCTTC.